This T cell receptor beta chain was found in a study of cytomegalovirus exposure and HLA in healthy donors. Study-level results: There were some V segments, including TRBV6-2 and TRBV6-3, excluded as indistinguishable.

The V end lost 2 bases, the J end lost 0 bases, and 5 bases lay between the germline ends. Germline V gives CDR1 MGHDK, CDR2 SYGVNS. CDR3 length equals 14 residues. 13 Jbeta primers and 60 Vbeta primers were used for the PCR. Source study methods: In a later analysis, 80 million or so unique TCR beta chains included roughly 11 million shared by two or more donors. The protocol was immunoSEQ multiplex PCR, while the TCRdb copy is restricted to in-frame clones and leaves out a portion. Clone size and the V and J calls come from that table; the DNA yielded D and trimming. The table includes fewer than 200,000 clones, more than 65% detected once. Worth noting for this clone: The target antigen is unknown.

This TCR was recovered from a male donor in good health and CMV-seronegative. The gene calls are TRBV25-1 and TRBJ2-1; weak D call: TRBD1 (5 bases). The specimen was PBMCs. CDR3 sequence: CASSEQGSYNEQFF. In DNA form, the CDR3 reads TGTGCCAGCAGTGAACAGGGCTCCTACAATGAGCAGTTCTTC.